This TCR beta chain was recorded in a study of beta chain features in type 1 diabetes. General study findings and limits: Insertions were fewer and deletions more numerous at VDJ junctions in type 1 diabetes patients. Cells expressing TCR highly could be over-represented by cDNA sequencing. TCRB CDR3 length was moderately but significantly reduced in all four CD4+ subsets of Type 1 diabetes patients.

With regard to this clone: As yet, its antigen is unknown.

In germline, CDR1 is KGHSH, CDR2 LQKENI. This CDR3 is built from 16 residues. V lost 0 bases to trimming and J lost 9 bases; unmatched junction nucleotides: 7. The study reverse transcribed the entire isolated RNA, so it sequenced expressed TCRB transcripts. Here immunoSEQ multiplex PCR was the method, and the copy in TCRdb shows in-frame clones only, minus some. The sample lists approximately 160,000 clones, over 55% occurring once. The source of this sequence is a man in his thirties or forties with type 1 diabetes. Sequencing was performed on naive CD4+ T cells from blood. The rearrangement links TRBV18 to TRBJ2-3; 12 nucleotides agree with TRBD2. DNA for the CDR3: TGTGCCAGCTCACCACCGCTAGCGGGGGGGCCAAGAACGCAGTATTTT. This encodes CASSPPLAGGPRTQYF.